This T cell receptor (beta chain) was recovered during a study of beta chain features in type 1 diabetes. Germline CDR1 MNHEY, CDR2 SVGAGI. V was trimmed by 5 bases and J by 4 bases, leaving 12 bases between them. CDR3 length: 14 amino acids. This clone was seen only a few times. The isolated RNA, all of it, was reverse transcribed, so expressed TCRB transcripts were what got sequenced. Sequencing was performed with immunoSEQ multiplex PCR; in TCRdb, only in-frame clones are kept and a portion is missing. The table shows fewer than 650,000 clones, with around 15% occurring only once. In total, each donor contributed a single heparinised blood draw that averaged around 0.12 L.

The sample comprised naive CD4+ T cells from blood. The J gene is TRBJ2-1, the V gene TRBV6-5; D unresolved. The TCR was taken from a man aged 18 to 30 in good health. The CDR3, as DNA: TGTGCCAGCAGTCAAATTCACTCGTACAATGAGCAGTTCTTC. Amino acids: CASSQIHSYNEQFF.